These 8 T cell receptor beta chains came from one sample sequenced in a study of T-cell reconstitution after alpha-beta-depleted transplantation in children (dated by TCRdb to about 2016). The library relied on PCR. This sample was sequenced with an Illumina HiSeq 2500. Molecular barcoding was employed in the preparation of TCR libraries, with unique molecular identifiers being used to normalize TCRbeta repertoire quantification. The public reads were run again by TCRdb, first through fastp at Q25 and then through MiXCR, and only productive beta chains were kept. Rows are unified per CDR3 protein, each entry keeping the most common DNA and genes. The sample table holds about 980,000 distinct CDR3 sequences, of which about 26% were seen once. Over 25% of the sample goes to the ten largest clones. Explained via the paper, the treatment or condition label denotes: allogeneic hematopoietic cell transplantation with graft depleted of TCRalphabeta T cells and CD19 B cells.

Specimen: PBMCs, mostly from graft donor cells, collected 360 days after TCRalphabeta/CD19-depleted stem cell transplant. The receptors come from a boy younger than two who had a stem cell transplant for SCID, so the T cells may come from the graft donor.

CDR3 protein: CATPSGQPGELFF. CDR3 sequence (DNA): TGTGCCACTCCCTCCGGGCAACCCGGGGAGCTGTTTTTT. The rearrangement links TRBV2 to TRBJ2-2; D not resolved. The V end was cut by 10 bases, the J end by 6 bases, with 15 bases between. Germline V gene lookup returns CDR1 SNHLY and CDR2 FYNNEI. The CDR3 covers 13 residues.

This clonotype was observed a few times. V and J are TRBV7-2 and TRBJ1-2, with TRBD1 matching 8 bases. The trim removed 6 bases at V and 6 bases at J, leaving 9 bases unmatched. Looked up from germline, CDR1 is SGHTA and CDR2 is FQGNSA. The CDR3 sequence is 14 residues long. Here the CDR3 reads CASRKAQGANGYTF. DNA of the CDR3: TGTGCCAGCAGGAAAGCTCAGGGGGCGAATGGCTACACCTTC. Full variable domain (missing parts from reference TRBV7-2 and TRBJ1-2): GAGVSQSPSNKVTEKGKDVELRCDPISGHTALYWYRQSLGQGLEFLIYFQGNSAPDKSGLPSDRFSAERTGGSVSTLTIQRTQQEDSAVYLCASRKAQGANGYTFGSGTRLTVV.

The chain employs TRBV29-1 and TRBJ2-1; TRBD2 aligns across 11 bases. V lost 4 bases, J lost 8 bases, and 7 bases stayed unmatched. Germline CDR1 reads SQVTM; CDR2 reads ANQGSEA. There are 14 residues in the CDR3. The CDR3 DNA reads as TGCAGCGTTGTAGCGGGGGGGCCTGGAGATGAGCAGTTCTTC. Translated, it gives CSVVAGGPGDEQFF.

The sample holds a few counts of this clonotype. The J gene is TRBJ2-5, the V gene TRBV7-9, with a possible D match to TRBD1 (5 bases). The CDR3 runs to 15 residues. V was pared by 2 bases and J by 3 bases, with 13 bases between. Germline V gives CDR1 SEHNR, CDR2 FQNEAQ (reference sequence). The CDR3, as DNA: TGTGCCAGCAGCTTATTGGCAGGGTTGAAAGAGACCCAGTACTTC. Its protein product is CASSLLAGLKETQYF.

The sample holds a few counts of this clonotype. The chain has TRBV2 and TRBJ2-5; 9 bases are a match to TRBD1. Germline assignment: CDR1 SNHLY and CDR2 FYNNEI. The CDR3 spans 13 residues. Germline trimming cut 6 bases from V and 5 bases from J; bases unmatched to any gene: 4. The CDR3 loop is CASRTGGDETQYF. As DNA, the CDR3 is TGTGCCAGCAGGACAGGGGGAGACGAGACCCAGTACTTC. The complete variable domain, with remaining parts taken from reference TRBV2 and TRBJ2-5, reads EPEVTQTPSHQVTQMGQEVILRCVPISNHLYFYWYRQILGQKVEFLVSFYNNEISEKSEIFDDQFSVERPDGSNFTLKIRSTKLEDSAMYFCASRTGGDETQYFGPGTRLLVL.

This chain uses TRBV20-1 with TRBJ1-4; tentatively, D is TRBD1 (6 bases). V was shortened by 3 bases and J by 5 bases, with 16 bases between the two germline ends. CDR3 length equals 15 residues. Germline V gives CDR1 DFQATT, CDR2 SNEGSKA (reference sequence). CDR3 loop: CSARRGNGQNEKLFF. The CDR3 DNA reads TGCAGTGCTAGGAGGGGGAATGGGCAGAATGAAAAACTGTTTTTT.

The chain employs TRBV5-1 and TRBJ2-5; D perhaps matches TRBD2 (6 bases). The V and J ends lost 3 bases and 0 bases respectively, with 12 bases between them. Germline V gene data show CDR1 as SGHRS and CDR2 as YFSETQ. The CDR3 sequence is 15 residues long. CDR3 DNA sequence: TGCGCCAGCAGCTGGGGGGAGGTTAACCAAGAGACCCAGTACTTC. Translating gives CASSWGEVNQETQYF.

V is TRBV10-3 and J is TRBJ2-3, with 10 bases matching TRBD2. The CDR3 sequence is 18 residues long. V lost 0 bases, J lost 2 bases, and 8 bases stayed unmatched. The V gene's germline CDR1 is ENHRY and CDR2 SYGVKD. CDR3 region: CAISESERGGLNTDTQYF. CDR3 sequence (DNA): TGTGCCATCAGTGAGTCGGAGCGGGGGGGCCTGAACACAGATACGCAGTATTTT.